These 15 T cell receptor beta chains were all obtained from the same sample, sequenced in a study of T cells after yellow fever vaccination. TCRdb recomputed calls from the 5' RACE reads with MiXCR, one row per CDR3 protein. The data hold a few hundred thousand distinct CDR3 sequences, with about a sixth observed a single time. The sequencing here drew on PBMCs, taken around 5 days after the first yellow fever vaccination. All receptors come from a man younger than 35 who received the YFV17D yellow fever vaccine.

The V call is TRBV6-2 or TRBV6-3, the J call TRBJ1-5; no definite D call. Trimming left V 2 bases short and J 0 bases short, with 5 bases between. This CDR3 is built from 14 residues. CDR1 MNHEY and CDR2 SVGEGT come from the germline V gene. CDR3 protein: CASSYTYSNQPQHF. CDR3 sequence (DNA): TGTGCCAGCAGTTACACCTATAGCAATCAGCCCCAGCATTTT.

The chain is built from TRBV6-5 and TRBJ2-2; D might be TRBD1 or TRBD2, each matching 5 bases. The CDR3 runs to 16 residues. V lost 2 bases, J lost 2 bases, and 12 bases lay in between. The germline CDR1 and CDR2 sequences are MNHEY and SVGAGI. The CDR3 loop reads CASSYAGAVNTGELFF. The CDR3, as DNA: TGTGCCAGCAGTTACGCCGGGGCGGTTAACACCGGGGAGCTGTTTTTT.

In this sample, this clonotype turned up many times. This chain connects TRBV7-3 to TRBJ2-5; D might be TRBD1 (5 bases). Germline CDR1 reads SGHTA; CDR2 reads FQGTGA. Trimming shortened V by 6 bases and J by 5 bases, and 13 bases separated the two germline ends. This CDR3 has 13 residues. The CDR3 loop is CASRRGQGETQYF. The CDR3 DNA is TGTGCCAGCAGGAGAGGACAAGGCGAGACCCAGTACTTC.

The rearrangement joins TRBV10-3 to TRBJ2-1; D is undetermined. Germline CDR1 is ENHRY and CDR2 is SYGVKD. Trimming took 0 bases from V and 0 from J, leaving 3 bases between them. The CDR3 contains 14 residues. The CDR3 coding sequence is TGTGCCATCAGTGAGTCGGGCTCCTACAATGAGCAGTTCTTC. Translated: CAISESGSYNEQFF.

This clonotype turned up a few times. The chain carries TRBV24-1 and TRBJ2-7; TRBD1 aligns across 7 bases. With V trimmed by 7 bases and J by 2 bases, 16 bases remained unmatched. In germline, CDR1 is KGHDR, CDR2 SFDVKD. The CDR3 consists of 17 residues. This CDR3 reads CATSRGQQFSGAYEQYV. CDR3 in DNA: TGTGCCACCAGCCGGGGACAGCAATTTTCTGGCGCCTACGAGCAGTACGTC.

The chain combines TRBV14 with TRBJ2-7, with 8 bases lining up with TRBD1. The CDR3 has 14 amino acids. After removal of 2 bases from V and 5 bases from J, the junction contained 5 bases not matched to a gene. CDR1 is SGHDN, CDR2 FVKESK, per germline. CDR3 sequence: CASSQQGAVNEQYV. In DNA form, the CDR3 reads TGTGCCAGCAGCCAACAGGGGGCTGTAAACGAGCAGTACGTC.

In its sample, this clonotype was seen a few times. CDR3: CASSSDRANEKLFF. The DNA of the CDR3 is TGCGCCAGCAGCTCGGACAGGGCCAATGAAAAACTGTTTTTT. V and J are TRBV5-1 and TRBJ1-4; TRBD1 aligns across 8 bases. Germline V gives CDR1 SGHRS, CDR2 YFSETQ. With V trimmed by 3 bases and J by 5 bases, 3 bases remained unmatched. This CDR3 is built from 14 residues.

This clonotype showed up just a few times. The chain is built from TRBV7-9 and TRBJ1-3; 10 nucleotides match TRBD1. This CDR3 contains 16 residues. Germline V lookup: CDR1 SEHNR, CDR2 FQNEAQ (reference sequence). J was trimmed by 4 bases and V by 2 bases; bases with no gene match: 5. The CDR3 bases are TGTGCCAGCAGCTTAAGACAGGGGGCATCAGGAAACACCATATATTTT. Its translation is CASSLRQGASGNTIYF.

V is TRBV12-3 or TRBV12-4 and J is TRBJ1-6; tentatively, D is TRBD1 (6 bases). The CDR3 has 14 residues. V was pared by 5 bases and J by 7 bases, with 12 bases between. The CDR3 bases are TGTGCCAGCAGTGGAGGGGGAAACAATTCACCCCTCCACTTT. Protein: CASSGGGNNSPLHF.

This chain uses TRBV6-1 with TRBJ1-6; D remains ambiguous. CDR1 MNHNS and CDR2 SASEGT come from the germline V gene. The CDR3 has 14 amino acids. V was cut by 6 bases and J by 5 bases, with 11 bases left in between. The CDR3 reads CASSPSWNNSPLHF. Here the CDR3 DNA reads TGTGCCAGCAGCCCCTCCTGGAATAATTCACCCCTCCACTTT.

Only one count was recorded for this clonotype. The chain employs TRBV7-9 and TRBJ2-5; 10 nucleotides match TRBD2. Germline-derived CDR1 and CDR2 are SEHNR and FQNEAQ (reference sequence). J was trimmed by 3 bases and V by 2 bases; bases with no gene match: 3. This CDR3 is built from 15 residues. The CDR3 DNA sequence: TGTGCCAGCAGCTTAAGCGGGGGGGCCGAAGAGACCCAGTACTTC. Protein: CASSLSGGAEETQYF.

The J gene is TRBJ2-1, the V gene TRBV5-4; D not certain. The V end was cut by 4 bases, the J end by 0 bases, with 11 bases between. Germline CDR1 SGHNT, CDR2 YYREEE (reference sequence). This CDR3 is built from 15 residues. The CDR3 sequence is CASSTDRGSYNEQFF. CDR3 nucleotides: TGTGCCAGCAGCACCGACCGAGGCTCCTACAATGAGCAGTTCTTC.

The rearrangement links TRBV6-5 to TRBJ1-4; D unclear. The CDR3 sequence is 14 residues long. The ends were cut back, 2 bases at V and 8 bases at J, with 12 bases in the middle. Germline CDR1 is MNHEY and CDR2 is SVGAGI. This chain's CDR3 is CASSYASPQEKLFF. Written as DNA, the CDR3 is TGTGCCAGCAGTTACGCCTCACCCCAGGAAAAACTGTTTTTT.

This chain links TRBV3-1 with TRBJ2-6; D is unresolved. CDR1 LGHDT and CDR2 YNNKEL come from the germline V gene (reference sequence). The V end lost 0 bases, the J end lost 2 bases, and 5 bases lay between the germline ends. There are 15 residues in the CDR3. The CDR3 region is CASSQDPAGANVLTF. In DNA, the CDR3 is TGTGCCAGCAGCCAAGATCCGGCTGGGGCCAACGTCCTGACTTTC.

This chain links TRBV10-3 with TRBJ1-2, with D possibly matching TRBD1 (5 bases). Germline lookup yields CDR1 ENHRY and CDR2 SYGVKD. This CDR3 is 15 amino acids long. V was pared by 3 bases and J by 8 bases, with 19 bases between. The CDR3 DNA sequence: TGTGCCATCAGTGACGCGAGTGGGGCGAAGGACGGCTACACCTTC. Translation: CAISDASGAKDGYTF.